The 24 T cell receptor beta chains below all came from one sample that was sequenced in a study of T cell responses to AZD1222 COVID-19 vaccine. Profiled with immunoSEQ multiplex PCR; TCRdb holds only in-frame clones, not every one. The data hold around 92,000 clones, with approximately 91% observed a single time. The sample in question was peripheral blood, obtained on day 0 of AZD1222 vaccination. The receptors come from an adult in good health.

The J gene is TRBJ2-5, the V gene TRBV6-1, with D possibly being TRBD1 or TRBD2 (8 bases each). Germline V gene data show CDR1 as MNHNS and CDR2 as SASEGT. The CDR3 runs 17 residues. V lost 0 bases to trimming and J lost 4 bases, with 18 bases between them. The CDR3 region has the DNA TGTGCCAGCAGTGAAGCCCTGGGACAGGCGGGGGGAGAGACCCAGTACTTC. This sequence encodes CASSEALGQAGGETQYF.

The chain recombines TRBV25-1 with TRBJ2-2; 8 nucleotides agree with TRBD1. CDR1 is MGHDK and CDR2 is SYGVNS in the germline V gene. The CDR3 runs to 13 residues. V gave up 8 bases and J gave up 2 bases; unmatched junction bases: 1. This chain's CDR3 is CASQGANTGELFF. Written as DNA, the CDR3 is TGTGCCAGCCAGGGGGCTAACACCGGGGAGCTGTTTTTT.

This chain connects TRBV9 to TRBJ2-3; possibly TRBD1 for D (5 bases). Germline CDR1 reads SGDLS; CDR2 reads YYNGEE. The V end was cut by 4 bases, the J end by 4 bases, with 16 bases between. The CDR3 length is 15 residues. CDR3 amino acids: CASSNSARVADTQYF. CDR3 DNA sequence: TGTGCCAGCAGCAACTCAGCCAGGGTTGCAGATACGCAGTATTTT.

The J gene is TRBJ1-1, the V gene TRBV6-1; D call uncertain. V lost 1 base, J lost 4 bases, and 7 bases lay in between. The length of the CDR3 is 13 residues. Germline V gives CDR1 MNHNS, CDR2 SASEGT. The CDR3 protein is CASSEVRLTEAFF. The CDR3 region has the DNA TGTGCCAGCAGTGAAGTTAGACTCACTGAAGCTTTCTTT.

CDR3 in DNA: TGTGCCAGCTCACTCGACAGGGCTGGGGCCAACGTCCTGACTTTC. Protein product: CASSLDRAGANVLTF. The rearrangement joins TRBV18 to TRBJ2-6, with 7 positions matching TRBD1. From germline, CDR1 is KGHSH and CDR2 LQKENI. The CDR3 runs to 15 residues. Unmatched junction bases numbered 2, after V lost 4 bases and J lost 2 bases.

The chain carries TRBV19 and TRBJ1-5; unclear D gene. Trimming took off 3 bases at V and 3 bases at J, with 6 bases between the two ends. CDR1 is LNHDA, CDR2 SQIVND, per germline (reference sequence). This CDR3 has 13 amino acids. CDR3 sequence: CASSIQNNQPQHF. For the CDR3, the DNA is TGTGCCAGTAGTATTCAGAACAATCAGCCCCAGCATTTT. Drawing the rest from reference TRBV19 and TRBJ1-5, the complete variable domain is DGGITQSPKYLFRKEGQNVTLSCEQNLNHDAMYWYRQDPGQGLRLIYYSQIVNDFQKGDIAEGYSVSREKKESFPLTVTSAQKNPTAFYLCASSIQNNQPQHFGDGTRLSIL.

The chain employs TRBV28 and TRBJ1-1; TRBD1 is a possible D gene (5 bases). Looked up from germline, CDR1 is MDHEN and CDR2 is SYDVKM. Trimming shortened V by 3 bases and J by 0 bases, and 11 bases separated the two germline ends. The CDR3 consists of 15 residues. DNA for the CDR3: TGTGCCAGCAGTTTTTCAGGGTCCCTGAACACTGAAGCTTTCTTT. Translating it yields CASSFSGSLNTEAFF. Full variable domain (rest looked up from reference TRBV28 and TRBJ1-1): DVKVTQSSRYLVKRTGEKVFLECVQDMDHENMFWYRQDPGLGLRLIYFSYDVKMKEKGDIPEGYSVSREKKERFSLILESASTNQTSMYLCASSFSGSLNTEAFFGQGTRLTVV.

The chain uses TRBV28 and TRBJ1-2, with D unclear. This CDR3 is 14 amino acids long. Germline V CDR1 and CDR2: MDHEN, SYDVKM. Trimming removed 2 bases from V and 3 bases from J, with 10 bases in between. CDR3 loop: CASSLTGIHYGYTF. CDR3 coding DNA: TGTGCCAGCAGTTTAACCGGGATTCACTATGGCTACACCTTC.

The genes are TRBV29-1 and TRBJ1-1, with TRBD1 matching 10 bases. V gave up 5 bases and J gave up 4 bases; unmatched junction bases: 7. There are 14 residues in the CDR3. Germline-derived CDR1 and CDR2 are SQVTM and ANQGSEA. CDR3 sequence: CSVRDRGRVTEAFF. CDR3 sequence (DNA): TGCAGCGTTCGTGACAGGGGGCGGGTCACTGAAGCTTTCTTT.

To note about this clone: Other DNA sequences within the sample encode an identical CDR3. The rearrangement joins TRBV7-9 to TRBJ1-2; D is unresolved. Trimming shortened V by 1 base and J by 2 bases, and 8 bases separated the two germline ends. Germline V lookup: CDR1 SEHNR, CDR2 FQNEAQ (reference sequence). CDR3 length equals 14 residues. CDR3 sequence reads: CASSLGQNNYGYTF. CDR3 nucleotides: TGTGCCAGCAGCTTAGGTCAGAACAACTATGGCTACACCTTC.

This chain uses TRBV19 with TRBJ1-2, with D possibly TRBD1 on 5 matching bases. This CDR3 spans 14 amino acids. From germline, CDR1 is LNHDA and CDR2 SQIVND (reference sequence). V lost 3 bases and J 4 bases, leaving 12 bases between the germline ends. Written as DNA, the CDR3 is TGTGCCAGTAGTATGTGGGGCAGGGCCTATGGCTACACCTTC. Its translation: CASSMWGRAYGYTF. The full variable domain, in which reference TRBV19 and TRBJ1-2 provide the parts outside the CDR3, is DGGITQSPKYLFRKEGQNVTLSCEQNLNHDAMYWYRQDPGQGLRLIYYSQIVNDFQKGDIAEGYSVSREKKESFPLTVTSAQKNPTAFYLCASSMWGRAYGYTFGSGTRLTVV.

This chain links TRBV6-6 with TRBJ1-2; D not certain. Germline assignment: CDR1 MNHNY and CDR2 SVGAGI (reference sequence). This CDR3 comprises 13 residues. The ends were cut back, 10 bases at V and 1 base at J, with 13 bases in the middle. The CDR3 coding sequence is TGTGCCATGAGCCAGGTTTTTAACTATGGCTACACCTTC. Protein sequence: CAMSQVFNYGYTF.

The chain uses TRBV19 and TRBJ1-2; D gene uncertain. CDR3 length: 14 residues. With 5 bases removed from V and 9 bases from J, the gap between germline ends came to 19 bases. The germline gives CDR1 LNHDA, CDR2 SQIVND (reference sequence). The CDR3: CASSPKMDWESYTF. CDR3 DNA: TGTGCCAGTAGTCCGAAAATGGACTGGGAGAGCTACACCTTC.

The chain joins TRBV7-3 to TRBJ1-2, with a possible D match to TRBD1 (5 bases). This CDR3 has 14 amino acids. Germline lookup yields CDR1 SGHTA and CDR2 FQGTGA. Trimming took 5 bases from V and 5 from J, leaving 15 bases between them. CDR3 sequence: CASSADQGLYGYTF. CDR3 nucleotide sequence: TGTGCCAGCAGCGCGGATCAGGGATTGTATGGCTACACCTTC.

The chain carries TRBV19 and TRBJ1-1; D gene uncertain. The length of the CDR3 is 13 residues. The V and J ends lost 7 bases and 4 bases respectively, with 13 bases between them. The germline V gene has CDR1 LNHDA and CDR2 SQIVND (reference sequence). CDR3 region: CASKTARATEAFF. CDR3 nucleotides: TGTGCCAGTAAAACAGCGAGGGCCACTGAAGCTTTCTTT.

J is TRBJ2-7 and V is TRBV18; 7 positions match TRBD1. The ends lost 3 bases at V and 0 bases at J; junction bases unmatched: 8. This CDR3 is 16 amino acids long. The V gene's germline CDR1 is KGHSH and CDR2 LQKENI. The CDR3 DNA is TGTGCCAGCTCACCCGGACAGGTTGCCCTCTCCTACGAGCAGTACTTC. Translating gives CASSPGQVALSYEQYF.

V is TRBV29-1 and J is TRBJ1-1, with a possible D match to TRBD1 (6 bases). The CDR3 extends over 15 amino acids. Per germline, CDR1 SQVTM and CDR2 ANQGSEA. V lost 3 bases and J lost 1, with 15 bases in between. CDR3 nucleotides: TGCAGCGTTGACAGCCGGGGGCGTTCGAACACTGAAGCTTTCTTT. Its protein is CSVDSRGRSNTEAFF. Full variable domain (rest looked up from reference TRBV29-1 and TRBJ1-1): SAVISQKPSRDICQRGTSLTIQCQVDSQVTMMFWYRQQPGQSLTLIATANQGSEATYESGFVIDKFPISRPNLTFSTLTVSNMSPEDSSIYLCSVDSRGRSNTEAFFGQGTRLTVV.

The rearrangement links TRBV19 to TRBJ2-3, with TRBD2 matching 7 bases. The V and J ends lost 9 bases and 0 bases, in that order; junction bases with no gene match: 12. Per the germline V gene, CDR1 is LNHDA and CDR2 is SQIVND (reference sequence). The CDR3 runs to 16 residues. The DNA for the CDR3 is TGTGCCAGCAATCCTCTTTCTAGCGGAAGCACAGATACGCAGTATTTT. Encoded protein: CASNPLSSGSTDTQYF.

This chain uses TRBV5-1 with TRBJ2-7; a weak D match, TRBD1 (5 bases). CDR1 is SGHRS and CDR2 is YFSETQ in the germline V gene. This CDR3 region has 15 residues. The V end lost 0 bases, the J end lost 5 bases, and 15 bases lay between the germline ends. The CDR3 here is CASSLGSGPLNEQYF. DNA for the CDR3: TGCGCCAGCAGCTTGGGGTCAGGGCCCCTCAACGAGCAGTACTTC.

The V call is TRBV7-9, the J call TRBJ1-2, with D perhaps matching TRBD1 (5 bases). Germline loops: CDR1 SEHNR, CDR2 FQNEAQ (reference sequence). The CDR3 has 14 amino acids. V lost 1 base, J lost 5 bases, and 11 bases lay in between. CDR3 amino acids: CASSLEGTAYGYTF. In nucleotides, the CDR3 is TGTGCCAGCAGCTTAGAAGGGACGGCTTATGGCTACACCTTC.

CDR3 nucleotide sequence: TGTGCCAGCAGTTACGAGTCCCCCGAAGCTTTCTTT. This gives the protein CASSYESPEAFF. The chain combines TRBV6-6 with TRBJ1-1; no definite D call. The CDR3 sequence is 12 residues long. V lost 2 bases to trimming and J lost 8 bases, with 9 bases between them. From germline, CDR1 is MNHNY and CDR2 SVGAGI (reference sequence).

The chain links TRBV4-1 to TRBJ2-3; 11 bases fit TRBD1. The CDR3 has 19 residues. In germline, CDR1 is MGHRA, CDR2 YSYEKL. V gave up 0 bases and J gave up 6 bases; unmatched junction bases: 14. The CDR3 bases are TGCGCCAGCAGCCAAGACGGTGATCTCGGTTGGGACAGGGGGGATACGCAGTATTTT. The encoded protein is CASSQDGDLGWDRGDTQYF.

The chain joins TRBV7-6 to TRBJ1-4; no definite D call. The V gene's germline CDR1 is SGHVS and CDR2 FNYEAQ. The CDR3 extends over 18 amino acids. V was pared by 1 base and J by 4 bases, with 19 bases between. The CDR3 DNA follows: TGTGCCAGCAGCTTAGTCGTAATCACCGGGAGGATTAATGAAAAACTGTTTTTT. Translation gives CASSLVVITGRINEKLFF. Filled out from reference TRBV7-6 and TRBJ1-4, the complete variable domain reads GAGVSQSPRYKVTKRGQDVALRCDPISGHVSLYWYRQALGQGPEFLTYFNYEAQQDKSGLPNDRFSAERPEGSISTLTIQRTEQRDSAMYRCASSLVVITGRINEKLFFGSGTQLSVL.

V gene TRBV5-6 combines with J gene TRBJ1-3; D unclear. Germline CDR1 SGHDT, CDR2 YYEEEE. The CDR3 spans 14 residues. Trimming took 1 base from V and 0 from J, leaving 5 bases between them. The CDR3 bases are TGTGCCAGCAGCTTGCCTGTCTCTGGAAACACCATATATTTT. It is translated as CASSLPVSGNTIYF.